The 26 T cell receptor beta chains reported below all come from one sample, sequenced in a study of blood T cell repertoires in COVID-19. Using immunoSEQ multiplex PCR, the repertoire was profiled, and TCRdb retains in-frame clones only, with some absent. The profile shows some 160,000 clones, roughly 80% of them singletons. Sequencing input: peripheral blood. These receptors were obtained from a woman at least 80 years old with acute or convalescent COVID-19.

The chain joins TRBV30 to TRBJ2-1; D may be TRBD2 (5 bases). The ends were cut back, 1 base at V and 4 bases at J, with 23 bases in the middle. The V gene's germline CDR1 is GTSNPN and CDR2 SVGIG (reference sequence). The CDR3 loop spans 18 amino acids. CDR3 loop: CAWSDLTSHSAYYNEQFF. The CDR3 DNA reads TGTGCCTGGAGTGATCTTACTAGTCACAGTGCCTATTACAATGAGCAGTTCTTC. The full variable domain, in which reference TRBV30 and TRBJ2-1 provide the parts outside the CDR3, is SQTIHQWPATLVQPVGSPLSLECTVEGTSNPNLYWYRQAAGRGLQLLFYSVGIGQISSEVPQNLSASRPQDRQFILSSKKLLLSDSGFYLCAWSDLTSHSAYYNEQFFGPGTRLTVL.

This clone was detected only once. The gene calls are TRBV18 and TRBJ1-5; D is ambiguous. The CDR3 consists of 13 residues. V lost 1 base and J 5 bases, leaving 6 bases between the germline ends. Germline V gene sequence: CDR1 KGHSH, CDR2 LQKENI. The CDR3 here is CASSPQDYQPQHF. In DNA, the CDR3 is TGTGCCAGCTCACCACAGGACTATCAGCCCCAGCATTTT.

The chain couples TRBV11-2 to TRBJ2-2; D gene unclear. With 2 bases removed from V and 5 bases from J, the gap between germline ends came to 9 bases. CDR3 length: 14 residues. Germline values: CDR1 SGHAT, CDR2 FQNNGV. For the CDR3, the DNA is TGTGCCAGCAGCTTAACAAGGCGGACCGGGGAGCTGTTTTTT. It codes for CASSLTRRTGELFF. The whole variable domain, filled in from reference TRBV11-2 and TRBJ2-2, reads EAGVAQSPRYKIIEKRQSVAFWCNPISGHATLYWYQQILGQGPKLLIQFQNNGVVDDSQLPKDRFSAERLKGVDSTLKIQPAKLEDSAVYLCASSLTRRTGELFFGEGSRLTVL.

The J gene is TRBJ2-1, the V gene TRBV4-1; 12 bases line up with TRBD2. Germline assignment: CDR1 MGHRA and CDR2 YSYEKL. The CDR3 covers 17 residues. With V trimmed by 0 bases and J by 8 bases, 8 bases remained unmatched. The CDR3, as DNA: TGCGCCAGCAGCCAAGACTCCACTAGCGGGGGGTGGGATGAGCAGTTCTTC. This codes for CASSQDSTSGGWDEQFF.

This clone was found once. V gene TRBV6-1 combines with J gene TRBJ2-5, with TRBD1 as a possible D gene (5 bases). The germline V gene has CDR1 MNHNS and CDR2 SASEGT. The CDR3 is 18 amino acids. The V end was cut by 3 bases, the J end by 1 base, with 21 bases between. The CDR3 region has the DNA TGTGCCAGCAGTGATTTTGGCAGGGTCGGCTGGGGCCAAGAGACCCAGTACTTC. This translates into CASSDFGRVGWGQETQYF.

The genes are TRBV18 and TRBJ2-5, with a possible D match to TRBD2 (5 bases). CDR1 is KGHSH, CDR2 LQKENI, per germline. The length of the CDR3 is 15 residues. Between the trimmed V and J ends, which lost 6 bases and 9 bases, there was a span of 23 bases. CDR3 sequence: CASSSETIVGSAQYF. Here the CDR3 DNA reads TGTGCCAGCTCCTCGGAGACTATCGTTGGTAGCGCCCAGTACTTC.

CDR3 coding DNA: TGTGCCAGCTCGCAACAAGGTCGCGGGGAGACCCAGTACTTC. Translated: CASSQQGRGETQYF. V is TRBV18 and J is TRBJ2-5; tentative D call: TRBD2 (5 bases). This CDR3 comprises 14 residues. Germline V gives CDR1 KGHSH, CDR2 LQKENI. The germline V and J ends were trimmed by 6 bases and 5 bases, with 16 bases remaining between them.

The chain has TRBV9 and TRBJ1-4; 9 nucleotides agree with TRBD1. CDR1 and CDR2 from the germline V gene are SGDLS and YYNGEE. J lost 8 bases, V lost 3 bases, and 8 bases had no gene match. The CDR3 is made up of 15 amino acids. Here the CDR3 DNA reads TGTGCCAGCAGCGCCGACGGGACAGGGAGGGAAAAACTGTTTTTT. It is translated as CASSADGTGREKLFF.

This chain links TRBV28 with TRBJ2-1, with TRBD2 matching 7 bases. The junction had 2 bases not matched to a gene; V was cut back by 9 bases and J by 0 bases. The germline V gene has CDR1 MDHEN and CDR2 SYDVKM. This CDR3 is 13 amino acids long. The CDR3 sequence is CASGGGSYNEQFF. The CDR3 DNA sequence: TGTGCCAGTGGGGGGGGCTCCTACAATGAGCAGTTCTTC.

The rearrangement links TRBV6-5 to TRBJ2-7; 10 positions agree with TRBD2. With V trimmed by 4 bases and J by 1 base, 7 bases remained unmatched. This CDR3 comprises 16 residues. Germline V gene sequence: CDR1 MNHEY, CDR2 SVGAGI. CDR3 protein: CASSSPSGGASYEQYF. CDR3 DNA sequence: TGTGCCAGCAGTTCACCAAGCGGGGGGGCGTCCTACGAGCAGTACTTC.

The chain combines TRBV27 with TRBJ2-1, with no clear D. V lost 7 bases and J lost 0, with 13 bases in between. The CDR3 has 15 residues. The germline V gene encodes CDR1 MNHEY and CDR2 SMNVEV (reference sequence). CDR3 in DNA: TGTGCCAGCACTAGACGACCTGGCTCCTACAATGAGCAGTTCTTC. Translation gives CASTRRPGSYNEQFF.

The gene calls are TRBV19 and TRBJ2-1, with D possibly matching TRBD2 (7 bases). Trimming left V 11 bases short and J 6 bases short, with 29 bases between. The CDR3 covers 17 residues. Germline loops: CDR1 LNHDA, CDR2 SQIVND (reference sequence). CDR3 sequence reads: CASQVSTGGAWGNEQFF. The CDR3 nucleotides read TGTGCCTCACAAGTATCCACTGGGGGGGCCTGGGGCAATGAGCAGTTCTTC.

The chain combines TRBV6-5 with TRBJ2-1, with 9 bases aligning to TRBD1. After removal of 5 bases from V and 5 bases from J, the junction contained 4 bases not matched to a gene. The CDR3 length is 14 residues. Germline lookup yields CDR1 MNHEY and CDR2 SVGAGI. This CDR3 is CASSPQGANNEQFF. The DNA of the CDR3 is TGTGCCAGCAGTCCACAGGGGGCAAACAATGAGCAGTTCTTC.

The DNA of the CDR3 is TGTGCCAGCAGCTTAGAGGATGGGCGGGTCGGGGAGCTGTTTTTT. Translating gives CASSLEDGRVGELFF. This chain connects TRBV7-9 to TRBJ2-2, with TRBD2 as a possible D gene (5 bases). Germline CDR1 reads SEHNR; CDR2 reads FQNEAQ (reference sequence). The CDR3 is 15 residues long. Trimming took 1 base from V and 7 from J, leaving 13 bases between them.

The chain has TRBV3-1 (or the pseudogene TRBV3-2) and TRBJ2-1; 13 positions match TRBD2. Per germline, CDR1 LGHDT and CDR2 YNNKEL (reference sequence). V trimming: 4 bases; J trimming: 6 bases; junction bases outside the gene matches: 9. The CDR3 is 17 residues long. The CDR3 reads CASSRPELAGGTNEQFF. CDR3 nucleotides: TGTGCCAGCAGCCGCCCGGAACTAGCGGGAGGGACCAATGAGCAGTTCTTC.

The chain combines TRBV10-3 with TRBJ1-1, with TRBD1 as a possible D gene (6 bases). Trimming left V 4 bases short and J 0 bases short, with 15 bases between. Per the germline V gene, CDR1 is ENHRY and CDR2 is SYGVKD. The CDR3 consists of 16 residues. The CDR3 protein is CAISGSRDTLNTEAFF. CDR3 DNA: TGTGCCATCAGTGGGTCTCGGGACACCTTGAACACTGAAGCTTTCTTT.

This sequence joins TRBV25-1 and TRBJ2-1; 11 bases align to TRBD2. Germline V lookup: CDR1 MGHDK, CDR2 SYGVNS. The ends lost 0 bases at V and 5 bases at J; junction bases unmatched: 3. This CDR3 has 16 amino acids. For the CDR3, the DNA is TGTGCCAGCAGTGAATATGGGACTAGCGGAAACAATGAGCAGTTCTTC. This codes for CASSEYGTSGNNEQFF.

The chain employs TRBV19 and TRBJ1-2; D is ambiguous. From germline, CDR1 is LNHDA and CDR2 SQIVND (reference sequence). With 2 bases removed from V and 1 base from J, the gap between germline ends came to 20 bases. This CDR3 has 18 residues. The CDR3 loop is CASSILGGGRSFNYGYTF. The CDR3 DNA reads as TGTGCCAGTAGTATACTAGGCGGAGGGCGATCGTTTAACTATGGCTACACCTTC.

The chain is built from TRBV4-1 and TRBJ2-7; D possibly corresponds to TRBD1 (6 bases). Per the germline V gene, CDR1 is MGHRA and CDR2 is YSYEKL. V lost 0 bases and J lost 3, with 9 bases in between. The CDR3 has 14 residues. Here the CDR3 reads CASSQDDRIYEQYF. DNA for the CDR3: TGCGCCAGCAGCCAAGACGACAGGATCTACGAGCAGTACTTC.

This chain connects TRBV7-2 to TRBJ2-5; the match to TRBD2 covers 7 bases. The CDR3 contains 14 residues. Germline trimming cut 2 bases from V and 2 bases from J; bases unmatched to any gene: 2. CDR1 and CDR2 (germline): SGHTA, FQGNSA. CDR3 loop: CASSLQAGQETQYF. In DNA, the CDR3 is TGTGCCAGCAGCTTACAAGCGGGGCAAGAGACCCAGTACTTC.

The chain has TRBV19 and TRBJ2-5; TRBD1 agrees at 8 bases. Losses at the gene ends were 6 bases for V and 2 bases for J; bases not matched to a gene: 5. Germline loops: CDR1 LNHDA, CDR2 SQIVND (reference sequence). This CDR3 is built from 14 residues. This chain's CDR3 is CASRGTGLQETQYF. As DNA, the CDR3 is TGTGCCAGTAGGGGGACAGGCCTTCAAGAGACCCAGTACTTC.

The rearrangement joins TRBV7-9 to TRBJ1-1; 9 nucleotides align to TRBD1. Per the germline V gene, CDR1 is SEHNR and CDR2 is FQNEAQ (reference sequence). This CDR3 contains 14 residues. The J segment lost 2 bases and the V segment lost 4 bases, leaving 2 bases of the junction unmatched. CDR3 nucleotides: TGTGCCAGCAGCTCGGGACAGGGTAACACTGAAGCTTTCTTT. Encoded protein: CASSSGQGNTEAFF.

With respect to this clone: The junction does not match germline at one end; this may be a read error. J is TRBJ1-2 and V is TRBV2, with 7 bases fitting TRBD1. This CDR3 contains 13 residues. Looked up from germline, CDR1 is SNHLY and CDR2 is FYNNEI. Written as DNA, the CDR3 is TGTGCCAGCAGTGACCTCCCCGGGGGACAGATAGCCTTC. Amino acids: CASSDLPGGQIAF.

This rearrangement joins TRBV7-9 to TRBJ1-1, with 7 positions matching TRBD1. Germline CDR1 reads SEHNR; CDR2 reads FQNEAQ (reference sequence). J was trimmed by 5 bases and V by 4 bases; bases with no gene match: 13. The CDR3 is 16 residues long. The DNA for the CDR3 is TGTGCCAGCAGCTCCCCAGGGGGTGCGTATGAAACTGAAGCTTTCTTT. The encoded protein is CASSSPGGAYETEAFF.

The gene calls are TRBV18 and TRBJ1-4; 8 positions agree with TRBD1. Germline assignment: CDR1 KGHSH and CDR2 LQKENI. Unmatched junction bases numbered 9, after V lost 6 bases and J lost 3 bases. CDR3 length: 16 residues. The CDR3 here is CASSLSPTGANEKLFF. For the CDR3, the DNA is TGTGCCAGCTCCCTTAGCCCGACAGGGGCTAATGAAAAACTGTTTTTT.

The chain carries TRBV7-2 and TRBJ2-2; 7 nucleotides match TRBD2. The germline V gene has CDR1 SGHTA and CDR2 FQGNSA. The CDR3 is 15 residues long. V gave up 7 bases and J gave up 7 bases; unmatched junction bases: 12. The chain's CDR3 is CASTGLAGDLGELFF. The CDR3 DNA reads as TGTGCCAGCACCGGATTGGCGGGAGATCTCGGGGAGCTGTTTTTT.